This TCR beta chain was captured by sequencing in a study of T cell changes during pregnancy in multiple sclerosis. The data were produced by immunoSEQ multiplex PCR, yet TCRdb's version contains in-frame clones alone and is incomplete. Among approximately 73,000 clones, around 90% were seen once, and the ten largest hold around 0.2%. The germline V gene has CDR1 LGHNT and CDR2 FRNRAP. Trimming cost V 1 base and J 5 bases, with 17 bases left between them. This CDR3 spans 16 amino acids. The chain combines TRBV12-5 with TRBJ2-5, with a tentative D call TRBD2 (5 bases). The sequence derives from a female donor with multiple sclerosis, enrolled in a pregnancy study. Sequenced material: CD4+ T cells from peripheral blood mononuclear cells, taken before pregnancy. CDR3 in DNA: TGTGCTAGTGGTTTGGGACTCGGAGGAGGCGGGGAGACCCAGTACTTC. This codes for CASGLGLGGGGETQYF. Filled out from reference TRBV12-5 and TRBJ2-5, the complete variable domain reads DARVTQTPRHKVTEMGQEVTMRCQPILGHNTVFWYRQTMMQGLELLAYFRNRAPLDDSGMPKDRFSAEMPDATLATLKIQPSEPRDSAVYFCASGLGLGGGGETQYFGPGTRLLVL.